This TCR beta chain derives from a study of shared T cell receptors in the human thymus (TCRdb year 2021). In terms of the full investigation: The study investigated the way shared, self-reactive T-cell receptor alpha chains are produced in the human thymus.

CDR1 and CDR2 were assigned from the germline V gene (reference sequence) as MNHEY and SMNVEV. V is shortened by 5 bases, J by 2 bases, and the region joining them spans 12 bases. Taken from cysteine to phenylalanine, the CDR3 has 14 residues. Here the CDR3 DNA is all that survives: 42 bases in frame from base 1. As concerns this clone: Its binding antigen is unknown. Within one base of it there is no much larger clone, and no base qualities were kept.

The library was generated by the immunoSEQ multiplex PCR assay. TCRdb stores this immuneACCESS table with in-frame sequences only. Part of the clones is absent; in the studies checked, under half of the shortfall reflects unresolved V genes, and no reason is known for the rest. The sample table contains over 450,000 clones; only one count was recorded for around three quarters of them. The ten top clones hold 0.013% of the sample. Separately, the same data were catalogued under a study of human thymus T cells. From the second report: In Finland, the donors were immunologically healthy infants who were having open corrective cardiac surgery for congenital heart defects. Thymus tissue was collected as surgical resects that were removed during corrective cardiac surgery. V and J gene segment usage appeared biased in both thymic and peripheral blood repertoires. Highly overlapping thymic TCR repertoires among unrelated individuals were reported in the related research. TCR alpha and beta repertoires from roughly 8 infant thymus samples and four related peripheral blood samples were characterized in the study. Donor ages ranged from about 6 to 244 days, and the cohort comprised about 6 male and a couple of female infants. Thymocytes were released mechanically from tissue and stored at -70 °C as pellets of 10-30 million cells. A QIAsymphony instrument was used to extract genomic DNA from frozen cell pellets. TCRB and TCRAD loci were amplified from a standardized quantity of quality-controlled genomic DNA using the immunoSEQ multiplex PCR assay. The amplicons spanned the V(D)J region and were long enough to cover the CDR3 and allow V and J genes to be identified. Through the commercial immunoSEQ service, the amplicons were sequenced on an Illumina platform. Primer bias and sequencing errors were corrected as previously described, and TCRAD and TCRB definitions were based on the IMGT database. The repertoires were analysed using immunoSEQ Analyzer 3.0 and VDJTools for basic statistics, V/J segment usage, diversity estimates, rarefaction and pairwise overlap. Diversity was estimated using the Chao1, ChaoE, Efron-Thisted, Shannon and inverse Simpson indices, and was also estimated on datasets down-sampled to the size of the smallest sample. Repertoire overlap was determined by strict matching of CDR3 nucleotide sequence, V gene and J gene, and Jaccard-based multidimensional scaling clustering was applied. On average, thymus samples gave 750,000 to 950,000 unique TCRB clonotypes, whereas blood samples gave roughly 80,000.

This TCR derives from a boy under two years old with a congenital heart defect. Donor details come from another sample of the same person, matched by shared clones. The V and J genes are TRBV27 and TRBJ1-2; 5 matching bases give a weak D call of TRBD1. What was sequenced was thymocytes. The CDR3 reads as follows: CASSIRGGNYGYTF. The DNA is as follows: TGTGCCAGCAGTATCCGGGGGGGGAACTATGGCTACACCTTC.